A single sample is the source of the 19 T cell receptor beta chains below, sequenced in a study of blood T cell repertoires in COVID-19. Some clones are missing from TCRdb's copy, which holds only in-frame ones; the method was immunoSEQ multiplex PCR. Counted here are approximately 240,000 clones, around 80% occurring once; the ten biggest clones make up around 1.5%. Sequenced sample: peripheral blood. The source of these receptors is a woman aged 40 to 55 who had recovered from COVID-19.

This clone has more than one count but fewer than ten. The chain has TRBV2 and TRBJ1-5, with D possibly matching TRBD1 (5 bases). Germline values: CDR1 SNHLY, CDR2 FYNNEI. V was cut by 6 bases and J by 6 bases, with 9 bases left in between. The CDR3 consists of 12 residues. The CDR3 loop is CASSPRGQPQHF. DNA of the CDR3: TGTGCCAGCAGCCCTAGGGGTCAGCCCCAGCATTTT.

This chain uses TRBV6-5 with TRBJ1-5, with D possibly TRBD1 on 5 matching bases. The CDR3 is 15 residues long. The ends were cut back, 6 bases at V and 4 bases at J, with 16 bases in the middle. Germline CDR1 and CDR2: MNHEY and SVGAGI. CDR3 DNA: TGTGCCAGCAGATCCTACAGGACGGATAATCAGCCCCAGCATTTT. Encoded protein: CASRSYRTDNQPQHF.

This clone occurred a few times. The CDR3 loop reads CASTSTGATTGNTIYF. For the CDR3, the DNA is TGTGCCAGCACCTCCACAGGGGCTACAACTGGAAACACCATATATTTT. The chain couples TRBV28 to TRBJ1-3; TRBD1 matches 7 bases. The CDR3 covers 16 residues. Germline CDR1 is MDHEN and CDR2 is SYDVKM. The V and J ends lost 7 bases and 2 bases, in that order; junction bases with no gene match: 11.

V and J are TRBV27 and TRBJ2-1; 13 positions match TRBD2. The CDR3 contains 16 residues. V shed 3 bases, J shed 5 bases, and the junction held 4 bases outside the gene matches. Germline lookup yields CDR1 MNHEY and CDR2 SMNVEV (reference sequence). The CDR3 sequence: CASSFRLAGGNNEQFF. The DNA of the CDR3 is TGTGCCAGCAGTTTCCGACTAGCGGGGGGTAACAATGAGCAGTTCTTC.

This clone was detected only a few times. The rearrangement links TRBV3-1 (or the pseudogene TRBV3-2) to TRBJ1-2; D is uncertain. From germline, CDR1 is LGHDT and CDR2 YNNKEL (reference sequence). The CDR3 runs to 16 residues. Trimming pared 0 bases from V and 3 bases from J, leaving 14 bases between. The CDR3 DNA reads as TGTGCCAGCAGCCAAGAGGAGGGATCTCCGTACTATGGCTACACCTTC. The encoded protein is CASSQEEGSPYYGYTF.

Here the CDR3 reads CASSMGPAGGYGYTF. CDR3 coding DNA: TGTGCCAGTAGTATGGGTCCCGCAGGGGGCTACGGCTACACCTTC. The V gene is TRBV19, the J gene TRBJ1-2, with 8 bases matching TRBD1. V was clipped by 3 bases and J by 8 bases; unmatched bases: 11. The germline gives CDR1 LNHDA, CDR2 SQIVND (reference sequence). The CDR3 is 15 residues long.

The J gene is TRBJ2-5, the V gene TRBV6-2 or TRBV6-3; D unresolved. V was cut by 0 bases and J by 5 bases, with 4 bases left in between. Germline values: CDR1 MNHEY, CDR2 SVGEGT. This CDR3 region has 12 residues. This CDR3 reads CASSYSTETQYF. CDR3 nucleotides: TGTGCCAGCAGTTACTCGACTGAGACCCAGTACTTC.

The chain joins TRBV30 to TRBJ2-5; 9 bases map to TRBD1. CDR1 GTSNPN and CDR2 SVGIG come from the germline V gene (reference sequence). The length of the CDR3 is 13 residues. The J segment lost 5 bases and the V segment lost 7 bases, leaving 8 bases of the junction unmatched. CDR3 in DNA: TGTGCCTCCTCCACCGGGACAGGGGAGACCCAGTACTTC. Its protein product is CASSTGTGETQYF. Variable domain in full (rest from reference TRBV30 and TRBJ2-5): SQTIHQWPATLVQPVGSPLSLECTVEGTSNPNLYWYRQAAGRGLQLLFYSVGIGQISSEVPQNLSASRPQDRQFILSSKKLLLSDSGFYLCASSTGTGETQYFGPGTRLLVL.

This chain connects TRBV12-3 or TRBV12-4 to TRBJ1-1; tentatively, D is TRBD1 (5 bases). The CDR3 totals 12 residues. The V and J ends lost 2 bases and 13 bases respectively, with 14 bases between them. The CDR3 loop is CASSLRGDDDFF. The CDR3, as DNA: TGTGCCAGCAGTTTACGGGGGGACGATGATTTCTTT.

The chain joins TRBV30 to TRBJ1-4; D is possibly TRBD1 (5 bases). Germline V lookup: CDR1 GTSNPN, CDR2 SVGIG (reference sequence). The length of the CDR3 is 12 residues. Trimming removed 3 bases at V and 11 bases at J, with 13 bases between. Here the CDR3 reads CAWRNGAGKLFF. CDR3 nucleotide sequence: TGTGCCTGGAGAAACGGGGCGGGGAAACTGTTTTTT. The full variable domain, rest sourced from reference TRBV30 and TRBJ1-4, is SQTIHQWPATLVQPVGSPLSLECTVEGTSNPNLYWYRQAAGRGLQLLFYSVGIGQISSEVPQNLSASRPQDRQFILSSKKLLLSDSGFYLCAWRNGAGKLFFGSGTQLSVL.

This chain connects TRBV29-1 to TRBJ2-6; 8 nucleotides line up with TRBD1. CDR3 length equals 15 residues. Germline loops: CDR1 SQVTM, CDR2 ANQGSEA. Trimming took 5 bases from V and 1 from J; bases not matched to a gene: 4. The CDR3 loop reads CSVRTGFSGANVLTF. DNA of the CDR3: TGCAGCGTTAGGACAGGGTTTTCTGGGGCCAACGTCCTGACTTTC.

V gene TRBV4-3 combines with J gene TRBJ1-2; 7 bases align to TRBD1. Germline CDR1 and CDR2: LGHNA and YSLEER. The junction had 5 bases not matched to a gene; V was cut back by 1 base and J by 3 bases. The CDR3 runs 15 residues. The CDR3 spells CASSQGRDSHYGYTF. The CDR3 DNA follows: TGCGCCAGCAGCCAAGGCCGGGACAGCCACTATGGCTACACCTTC.

This chain connects TRBV19 to TRBJ1-6; 7 bases align to TRBD1. V was pared by 5 bases and J by 8 bases, with 15 bases of the junction left unmatched. CDR3 size: 17 residues. Germline V gives CDR1 LNHDA, CDR2 SQIVND (reference sequence). In nucleotides, the CDR3 is TGTGCCAGTAGTTATTTATTCAGGGGGAGTTTTGATTCACCCCTCCACTTT. It is translated as CASSYLFRGSFDSPLHF.

This chain uses TRBV4-2 with TRBJ2-3; TRBD2 aligns across 12 bases. Germline loops: CDR1 LGHNA, CDR2 YNFKEQ. This CDR3 spans 17 amino acids. V was clipped by 0 bases and J by 4 bases; unmatched bases: 5. CDR3 loop: CASSQDFLAGGPDTQYF. In DNA form, the CDR3 reads TGTGCCAGCAGCCAAGATTTCCTAGCGGGGGGGCCAGATACGCAGTATTTT.

The rearrangement links TRBV27 to TRBJ2-2; maybe TRBD1 (6 bases). This CDR3 spans 17 amino acids. Trimming took 1 base from V and 5 from J, leaving 17 bases between them. The V gene's germline CDR1 is MNHEY and CDR2 SMNVEV (reference sequence). In nucleotides, the CDR3 is TGTGCCAGCAGTTTATGGCAGGGGCTCAGCGGAACCGGGGAGCTGTTTTTT. Protein: CASSLWQGLSGTGELFF.

This chain links TRBV2 with TRBJ2-2; 12 bases fit TRBD2. This CDR3 contains 17 residues. The ends lost 4 bases at V and 5 bases at J; junction bases unmatched: 8. Germline V gene sequence: CDR1 SNHLY, CDR2 FYNNEI. In DNA form, the CDR3 reads TGTGCCAGCAGTGGGAGCCCCGGACTAGCGGGGACCGGGGAGCTGTTTTTT. Protein: CASSGSPGLAGTGELFF.

The chain recombines TRBV19 with TRBJ2-3; TRBD2 matches at 12 bases. CDR1 and CDR2 (germline): LNHDA, SQIVND (reference sequence). Trimming cost V 7 bases and J 8 bases; bases outside gene matches: 7. CDR3 length: 14 residues. The CDR3 sequence: CASTASGGAGTQYF. The CDR3 DNA reads as TGTGCCAGTACTGCTAGCGGGGGGGCCGGTACGCAGTATTTT.

This clone was counted a few times. This chain connects TRBV3-1 (or the pseudogene TRBV3-2) to TRBJ2-2, with D possibly TRBD1 on 5 matching bases. Trimming took 1 base from V and 3 from J, leaving 6 bases between them. The CDR3 sequence is 14 residues long. Germline CDR1 and CDR2: LGHDT and YNNKEL (reference sequence). CDR3 sequence (DNA): TGTGCCAGCAGCCAAGGGGGCTACACCGGGGAGCTGTTTTTT. Its protein product is CASSQGGYTGELFF.

The chain combines TRBV28 with TRBJ2-3; TRBD2 is a possible D gene (5 bases). The CDR3 contains 16 residues. From germline, CDR1 is MDHEN and CDR2 SYDVKM. Between the trimmed V and J ends, which lost 7 bases and 4 bases, there was a span of 21 bases. CDR3 amino acids: CASNPAAAVRPDTQYF. DNA of the CDR3: TGTGCCAGCAACCCCGCGGCAGCGGTGAGACCAGATACGCAGTATTTT.